These 13 T cell receptor beta chains originate from one sample sequenced in a study of beta chain features in type 1 diabetes. Every isolated RNA sample was fully reverse transcribed, so sequencing captured expressed TCRB transcripts. Assay used: immunoSEQ multiplex PCR; TCRdb lists only in-frame clones, some missing. This table has over 700,000 clones, 15% to 20% appearing once. Material for sequencing was naive CD4+ T cells from blood. Receptors were obtained from a woman under 30 in good health.

This clone has more than one count but fewer than ten. The genes are TRBV28 and TRBJ2-2, with D uncertain. Deletions cut 8 bases from V and 3 bases from J, with 10 bases between. The germline V gene encodes CDR1 MDHEN and CDR2 SYDVKM. This CDR3 has 13 amino acids. The chain's CDR3 is CASLLLHTGELFF. CDR3 sequence (DNA): TGTGCCAGCCTCCTACTGCACACCGGGGAGCTGTTTTTT.

This clone occurred once. The germline gene is not matched at one end of the junction; a read error may be the cause. The J gene is TRBJ2-5, the V gene TRBV7-7; TRBD2 might be the D (6 bases). The germline CDR1 and CDR2 sequences are SSHAT and FNYEAQ (reference sequence). CDR3 length: 14 residues. The CDR3, as DNA: TGTGCTAGCAGCTCAGGGACTCGATGGGAGACCCAGTACTTC. This encodes CASSSGTRWETQYF.

This clone occurred a few times. The CDR3 sequence is CASSSKGLGVDTQYF. The DNA for the CDR3 is TGTGCCAGCAGCTCCAAGGGCCTTGGAGTGGATACGCAGTATTTT. This chain uses TRBV7-9 with TRBJ2-3; D unclear. The CDR3 extends over 15 amino acids. Germline V lookup: CDR1 SEHNR, CDR2 FQNEAQ (reference sequence). The V end was cut by 4 bases, the J end by 6 bases, with 17 bases between.

This chain joins TRBV12-5 and TRBJ2-3; 9 positions match TRBD2. After removal of 7 bases from V and 2 bases from J, the junction contained 4 bases not matched to a gene. The V gene's germline CDR1 is LGHNT and CDR2 FRNRAP. This CDR3 spans 14 amino acids. DNA of the CDR3: TGTGCTAGTGCCCGCGGGAGGGCCACAGATACGCAGTATTTT. Translated: CASARGRATDTQYF.

This chain joins TRBV28 and TRBJ1-2; the D is unclear. CDR1 is MDHEN, CDR2 SYDVKM, per germline. Trimming left V 7 bases short and J 4 bases short, with 7 bases between. The CDR3 covers 11 residues. CDR3 sequence reads: CASNSFYGYTF. The CDR3, as DNA: TGTGCCAGCAACAGTTTCTATGGCTACACCTTC.

A single count supports this clone. V usage is TRBV28 and J usage is TRBJ2-7, with unresolved D. The CDR3 has 13 residues. V dropped 2 bases and J dropped 5 bases, with 10 bases sitting between them. CDR1 is MDHEN, CDR2 SYDVKM, per germline. In nucleotides, the CDR3 is TGTGCCAGCAGTTTAGGTAGTTTAGACGAGCAGTACTTC. Its protein product is CASSLGSLDEQYF. Supplemented by reference TRBV28 and TRBJ2-7, the full variable domain reads DVKVTQSSRYLVKRTGEKVFLECVQDMDHENMFWYRQDPGLGLRLIYFSYDVKMKEKGDIPEGYSVSREKKERFSLILESASTNQTSMYLCASSLGSLDEQYFGPGTRLTVT.

The chain uses TRBV7-2 and TRBJ2-7, with D unclear. Trimming removed 5 bases from V and 0 bases from J, with 11 bases in between. The germline gives CDR1 SGHTA, CDR2 FQGNSA. The CDR3 contains 14 residues. The CDR3 nucleotides read TGTGCCAGCAGCCCCGGACGGGCCTCCTACGAGCAGTACTTC. It encodes CASSPGRASYEQYF.

This clone was seen a handful of times. The gene calls are TRBV10-3 and TRBJ2-1, with D perhaps matching TRBD2 (6 bases). V shed 8 bases and J shed 5 bases, with 16 bases lying between them. CDR1 is ENHRY, CDR2 SYGVKD, per germline. The CDR3 runs 14 residues. For the CDR3, the DNA is TGTGCCATCTCGGCTAGCGCTACTAACAATGAGCAGTTCTTC. It translates to CAISASATNNEQFF.

About this clone itself: The identical CDR3 is also encoded by other nucleotide sequences in the sample. This sequence joins TRBV7-9 and TRBJ1-2; D is unclear. Germline assignment: CDR1 SEHNR and CDR2 FQNEAQ (reference sequence). V shed 4 bases and J shed 4 bases, with 7 bases lying between them. This CDR3 spans 12 amino acids. The CDR3 DNA reads TGTGCCAGCAGCTCCGGGATCTATGGCTACACCTTC. Its translation is CASSSGIYGYTF. The variable domain in full, completed from reference TRBV7-9 and TRBJ1-2, reads DTGVSQNPRHKITKRGQNVTFRCDPISEHNRLYWYRQTLGQGPEFLTYFQNEAQLEKSRLLSDRFSAERPKGSFSTLEIQRTEQGDSAMYLCASSSGIYGYTFGSGTRLTVV.

The chain uses TRBV4-2 and TRBJ2-5, with 7 bases lining up with TRBD2. Trimming cost V 5 bases and J 1 base; bases outside gene matches: 19. CDR1 LGHNA and CDR2 YNFKEQ come from the germline V gene. The CDR3 is 19 amino acids. The CDR3 sequence is CASSAFTQWGGSVQETQYF. The CDR3 nucleotides read TGTGCCAGCAGCGCCTTCACGCAGTGGGGCGGGAGTGTCCAAGAGACCCAGTACTTC.

This clone was detected only a few times. In DNA, the CDR3 is TGTGCCAGCAGCCGGGACAGGGGTCAAGATACGCAGTATTTT. Translation: CASSRDRGQDTQYF. This sequence joins TRBV7-2 and TRBJ2-3; TRBD1 aligns across 10 bases. The CDR3 consists of 14 residues. V was clipped by 5 bases and J by 5 bases; unmatched bases: 4. Germline V gene sequence: CDR1 SGHTA, CDR2 FQGNSA.

This clone was observed a handful of times. The chain is built from TRBV6-1 and TRBJ2-1, with D unresolved. CDR1 is MNHNS and CDR2 is SASEGT in the germline V gene. The CDR3 runs to 13 residues. V lost 6 bases and J 3 bases, leaving 9 bases between the germline ends. As DNA, the CDR3 is TGTGCCAGCAGGGCTAGTCTCTACAATGAGCAGTTCTTC. Translating gives CASRASLYNEQFF.

A few counts support this clone. The chain employs TRBV7-2 and TRBJ2-3, with TRBD2 as a possible D gene (5 bases). CDR3 length: 17 amino acids. The germline V gene has CDR1 SGHTA and CDR2 FQGNSA. V dropped 1 base and J dropped 5 bases, with 19 bases sitting between them. CDR3 nucleotides: TGTGCCAGCAGCTTAGGTTACACACTAGAATGGATAGATACGCAGTATTTT. Encoded protein: CASSLGYTLEWIDTQYF.